Below, 8 T cell receptor beta chains from the same sample are listed, as sequenced in a study of blood T cells in healthy people across ages (dated by TCRdb to between 2014 and 2016). To prepare the library, 5' RACE was applied. Instrument used: Illumina HiSeq 2500. The second PCR ran for about 6 to 12 cycles and used a J-beta primer mix along with a sample-barcoded 5' primer. Using fastp trimming at Q25 and MiXCR clonotype assembly, TCRdb reanalyzed the public sequencing data and kept in-frame beta chains. Merged by CDR3 protein, the rows form single entries marked with the most common genes and DNA. This sample lists roughly 790,000 distinct CDR3 sequences; around 40% were detected once. The top ten constitute less than 25% of the sample. The sequenced material came from blood. Source of these receptors: a woman aged 55 to 70 in good health.

The chain's CDR3 is CSARGTGVPTGELFF. CDR3 coding DNA: TGCAGTGCTAGGGGAACAGGGGTTCCTACCGGGGAGCTGTTTTTT. This chain links TRBV20-1 with TRBJ2-2; 7 nucleotides agree with TRBD1. Germline CDR1 reads DFQATT; CDR2 reads SNEGSKA (reference sequence). The CDR3 length is 15 residues. The V gene end was trimmed by 3 bases and the J gene end by 5 bases; junction bases not matched to a gene: 9.

This clonotype was seen a few times. The CDR3 spells CASSSGSQGADTQYF. DNA of the CDR3: TGTGCCAGCAGCTCAGGGAGTCAGGGCGCAGATACGCAGTATTTT. The rearrangement uses TRBV11-3 and TRBJ2-3; D could derive from TRBD1 or TRBD2 (5 bases each). Germline CDR1 is SGHNT and CDR2 is YENEEA. V lost 4 bases and J 4 bases, leaving 15 bases between the germline ends. The CDR3 totals 15 residues. Combining the CDR3 with reference TRBV11-3 and TRBJ2-3 gives the whole variable domain EAGVVQSPRYKIIEKKQPVAFWCNPISGHNTLYWYLQNLGQGPELLIRYENEEAVDDSQLPKDRFSAERLKGVDSTLKIQPAELGDSAVYLCASSSGSQGADTQYFGPGTRLTVL.

For this clonotype: This sequence may be a read error, since a much larger clone differs from it by one base. The V and J genes are TRBV29-1 and TRBJ2-1; the D gene is possibly TRBD2 (6 bases). V was shortened by 6 bases and J by 10 bases, with 19 bases between the two germline ends. The CDR3 is 13 amino acids. CDR1 and CDR2 from the germline V gene are SQVTM and ANQGSEA. The CDR3 protein is CSVVTGGIYEQFF. The CDR3 DNA reads TGCAGCGTGGTCACCGGGGGTATATACGAGCAGTTCTTC.

The J gene is TRBJ2-1, the V gene TRBV28; D is ambiguous. With the DNA end fitting TRBJ2-7 better, the J assignment may be wrong. The CDR3 length is 13 residues. The germline CDR1 and CDR2 sequences are MDHEN and SYDVKM. CDR3 in DNA: TGTGCCAGCAATCCCGGGCCCTCCTACGAGCAGTACTTC. It yields the protein CASNPGPSYEQYF.

This clonotype was detected only a few times. The gene calls are TRBV7-8 and TRBJ2-7, with 11 nucleotides matching TRBD2. The ends lost 5 bases at V and 6 bases at J; junction bases unmatched: 15. The CDR3 is 17 amino acids. Per germline, CDR1 SGHVS and CDR2 FQNEAQ. The CDR3 is CASSPPFRFLAGGEQYF. The CDR3 DNA sequence: TGTGCCAGCAGCCCACCCTTTCGATTCCTAGCGGGAGGCGAGCAGTACTTC.

The chain links TRBV5-1 to TRBJ2-5, with 7 nucleotides matching TRBD1. The trim removed 4 bases at V and 11 bases at J, leaving 17 bases unmatched. Germline V gives CDR1 SGHRS, CDR2 YFSETQ. CDR3 size: 15 residues. The CDR3 reads CASSPIMDRCNEQYF. CDR3 nucleotide sequence: TGCGCCAGCAGCCCCATAATGGACAGGTGCAATGAGCAGTACTTC.

In its sample, this clonotype was seen once. CDR3 in DNA: TGTGCCAGCAGTTTCATGGGTCCACCGAACACCGGGGAGCTGTTTTTT. It encodes CASSFMGPPNTGELFF. The chain joins TRBV2 to TRBJ2-2, with no clear D. V lost 5 bases, J lost 0 bases, and 13 bases lay in between. This CDR3 is built from 16 residues. Germline assignment: CDR1 SNHLY and CDR2 FYNNEI.

There are many counts of this clonotype. This chain connects TRBV5-1 to TRBJ2-5, with TRBD1 identical over 7 bases. Losses at the gene ends were 0 bases for V and 5 bases for J; bases not matched to a gene: 4. In germline, CDR1 is SGHRS, CDR2 YFSETQ. The CDR3 sequence is 14 residues long. CDR3 protein: CASSLGQGMETQYF. CDR3 coding DNA: TGCGCCAGCAGCTTGGGACAGGGTATGGAGACCCAGTACTTC. Supplemented by reference TRBV5-1 and TRBJ2-5, the full variable domain reads KAGVTQTPRYLIKTRGQQVTLSCSPISGHRSVSWYQQTPGQGLQFLFEYFSETQRNKGNFPGRFSGRQFSNSRSEMNVSTLELGDSALYLCASSLGQGMETQYFGPGTRLLVL.